These T cell receptor beta chains were read from a single sample in a study of human T cells and chemical hapten exposure. TCRdb itself ran the RACE reads through MiXCR, one entry per CDR3 protein. This table has more than 75,000 distinct CDR3 sequences, about 9.3% appearing once. The input for sequencing was whole blood, taken in connection with sensitization to the hapten diphenylcyclopropenone (DPC). The receptor source for this set is a woman in her 40s with alopecia areata. Some clones in this sample may be carry-over from other donors' samples. The CDR3 runs from the conserved cysteine through the conserved F or W. A D gene is named only where the DNA matches it firmly. Size tells how often a clone was seen (once, few, many) or the class of an expanded clone, and some rows leave it out.

V: TRBV6-5
D: .
length: 16
size: many
J: TRBJ1-6
DNA: TGTGCCAGCAGGTCCATGGGGAGCGGGAATAATTCACCCCTCCACTTT
CDR3: CASRSMGSGNNSPLHF

V: TRBV3-1
D: TRBD2
length: 17
size: few
J: TRBJ2-1
DNA: TGTGCCAGCAGCCAACCCGGACTAGCGGGAACCTACAATGAGCAGTTCTTC
CDR3: CASSQPGLAGTYNEQFF

V: TRBV29-1
D: .
length: 12
size: .
J: TRBJ2-3
DNA: TGCGGCGGGGAACAGGGGACAGATACGCAGTATTTT
CDR3: CGGEQGTDTQYF

V: TRBV6-2/TRBV6-3
D: TRBD1
length: 15
size: many
J: TRBJ1-1
DNA: TGTGCCAGCAGAGGGGGCGCGGGTATGAACACTGAAGCTTTCTTT
CDR3: CASRGGAGMNTEAFF

V: TRBV29-1
D: .
length: 11
size: many
J: TRBJ2-7
DNA: TGCAGCGTTGCCTCAGACGGCGAGCAGTACTTC
CDR3: CSVASDGEQYF

V: TRBV25-1
D: TRBD1
length: 14
size: few
J: TRBJ2-5
DNA: TGTGCCAGCAGTTTGGACAGGGGAGGCGAGACCCAGTACTTC
CDR3: CASSLDRGGETQYF

V: TRBV7-9
D: TRBD2
length: 15
size: .
J: TRBJ2-1
DNA: TGTGCCAGCAGCCACGAGCGGGAGGGCCGTAGGAAGCAGTTCTTC
CDR3: CASSHEREGRRKQFF

V: TRBV7-9
D: TRBD1
length: 13
size: .
J: TRBJ1-4
DNA: TGTGCCAGCAGCTTGACAGGGACTGAAAAACTGTTTTTT
CDR3: CASSLTGTEKLFF

V: TRBV6-1
D: TRBD2
length: 15
size: .
J: TRBJ2-7
DNA: TGTGCCAGCACCACAGGAGCGGGAGGGCTCCACGAGCAGTACTTC
CDR3: CASTTGAGGLHEQYF

V: TRBV18
D: .
length: 16
size: .
J: TRBJ2-3
DNA: TGTGCCAGCTCACCGGGACTGGCCATACCCCCAGATACGCAGTATTTT
CDR3: CASSPGLAIPPDTQYF

V: TRBV19
D: .
length: 16
size: many
J: TRBJ2-1
DNA: TGTGCCAGTAGTACGCCGGGACTGCGCTCCTACAATGAGCAGTTCTTC
CDR3: CASSTPGLRSYNEQFF

V: TRBV28
D: TRBD1
length: 14
size: many
J: TRBJ2-7
DNA: TGTGCCAGCAGTTTTATGGACAGGGGGCACGAGCAGTACTTC
CDR3: CASSFMDRGHEQYF

V: TRBV18
D: TRBD2
length: 16
size: many
J: TRBJ2-1
DNA: TGTGCCAGCTCACTTCGACTAGCGGGAGGCGGGAATGAGCAGTTCTTC
CDR3: CASSLRLAGGGNEQFF

V: TRBV4-1
D: .
length: 16
size: few
J: TRBJ2-2
DNA: TGCGCCAGCAGCCAATGGGGGGGCGCGGGCACCGGGGAGCTGTTTTTT
CDR3: CASSQWGGAGTGELFF

V: TRBV6-2/TRBV6-3
D: TRBD1
length: 16
size: .
J: TRBJ2-1
DNA: TGTGCCAGCAGTGAGACCGGGACAGGGGCGTACAATGAGCAGTTCTTC
CDR3: CASSETGTGAYNEQFF

V: TRBV20-1
D: .
length: 11
size: many
J: TRBJ1-2
DNA: TGCAGTGCTTACCATCCCTATGGCTACACCTTC
CDR3: CSAYHPYGYTF

V: TRBV6-5
D: .
length: 16
size: many
J: TRBJ2-7
DNA: TGTGCCAGCAGTTCCCCACGGGGCGGCAGAACCTACGAGCAGTACTTC
CDR3: CASSSPRGGRTYEQYF

V: TRBV21-1
D: .
length: 15
size: .
J: TRBJ2-3
DNA: TGTGCCAGCAGCACCCAGGGGGAGGGCACAGATACGCAGTATTTT
CDR3: CASSTQGEGTDTQYF

V: TRBV27
D: .
length: 12
size: few
J: TRBJ2-7
DNA: TGTGCCAGCAGTTTCCCGCGAGACGAGCAGTACTTC
CDR3: CASSFPRDEQYF

V: TRBV9
D: .
length: 13
size: .
J: TRBJ1-2
DNA: TGTGCCAGCAGCGAACAGGCTAACTATGGCTACACCTTC
CDR3: CASSEQANYGYTF